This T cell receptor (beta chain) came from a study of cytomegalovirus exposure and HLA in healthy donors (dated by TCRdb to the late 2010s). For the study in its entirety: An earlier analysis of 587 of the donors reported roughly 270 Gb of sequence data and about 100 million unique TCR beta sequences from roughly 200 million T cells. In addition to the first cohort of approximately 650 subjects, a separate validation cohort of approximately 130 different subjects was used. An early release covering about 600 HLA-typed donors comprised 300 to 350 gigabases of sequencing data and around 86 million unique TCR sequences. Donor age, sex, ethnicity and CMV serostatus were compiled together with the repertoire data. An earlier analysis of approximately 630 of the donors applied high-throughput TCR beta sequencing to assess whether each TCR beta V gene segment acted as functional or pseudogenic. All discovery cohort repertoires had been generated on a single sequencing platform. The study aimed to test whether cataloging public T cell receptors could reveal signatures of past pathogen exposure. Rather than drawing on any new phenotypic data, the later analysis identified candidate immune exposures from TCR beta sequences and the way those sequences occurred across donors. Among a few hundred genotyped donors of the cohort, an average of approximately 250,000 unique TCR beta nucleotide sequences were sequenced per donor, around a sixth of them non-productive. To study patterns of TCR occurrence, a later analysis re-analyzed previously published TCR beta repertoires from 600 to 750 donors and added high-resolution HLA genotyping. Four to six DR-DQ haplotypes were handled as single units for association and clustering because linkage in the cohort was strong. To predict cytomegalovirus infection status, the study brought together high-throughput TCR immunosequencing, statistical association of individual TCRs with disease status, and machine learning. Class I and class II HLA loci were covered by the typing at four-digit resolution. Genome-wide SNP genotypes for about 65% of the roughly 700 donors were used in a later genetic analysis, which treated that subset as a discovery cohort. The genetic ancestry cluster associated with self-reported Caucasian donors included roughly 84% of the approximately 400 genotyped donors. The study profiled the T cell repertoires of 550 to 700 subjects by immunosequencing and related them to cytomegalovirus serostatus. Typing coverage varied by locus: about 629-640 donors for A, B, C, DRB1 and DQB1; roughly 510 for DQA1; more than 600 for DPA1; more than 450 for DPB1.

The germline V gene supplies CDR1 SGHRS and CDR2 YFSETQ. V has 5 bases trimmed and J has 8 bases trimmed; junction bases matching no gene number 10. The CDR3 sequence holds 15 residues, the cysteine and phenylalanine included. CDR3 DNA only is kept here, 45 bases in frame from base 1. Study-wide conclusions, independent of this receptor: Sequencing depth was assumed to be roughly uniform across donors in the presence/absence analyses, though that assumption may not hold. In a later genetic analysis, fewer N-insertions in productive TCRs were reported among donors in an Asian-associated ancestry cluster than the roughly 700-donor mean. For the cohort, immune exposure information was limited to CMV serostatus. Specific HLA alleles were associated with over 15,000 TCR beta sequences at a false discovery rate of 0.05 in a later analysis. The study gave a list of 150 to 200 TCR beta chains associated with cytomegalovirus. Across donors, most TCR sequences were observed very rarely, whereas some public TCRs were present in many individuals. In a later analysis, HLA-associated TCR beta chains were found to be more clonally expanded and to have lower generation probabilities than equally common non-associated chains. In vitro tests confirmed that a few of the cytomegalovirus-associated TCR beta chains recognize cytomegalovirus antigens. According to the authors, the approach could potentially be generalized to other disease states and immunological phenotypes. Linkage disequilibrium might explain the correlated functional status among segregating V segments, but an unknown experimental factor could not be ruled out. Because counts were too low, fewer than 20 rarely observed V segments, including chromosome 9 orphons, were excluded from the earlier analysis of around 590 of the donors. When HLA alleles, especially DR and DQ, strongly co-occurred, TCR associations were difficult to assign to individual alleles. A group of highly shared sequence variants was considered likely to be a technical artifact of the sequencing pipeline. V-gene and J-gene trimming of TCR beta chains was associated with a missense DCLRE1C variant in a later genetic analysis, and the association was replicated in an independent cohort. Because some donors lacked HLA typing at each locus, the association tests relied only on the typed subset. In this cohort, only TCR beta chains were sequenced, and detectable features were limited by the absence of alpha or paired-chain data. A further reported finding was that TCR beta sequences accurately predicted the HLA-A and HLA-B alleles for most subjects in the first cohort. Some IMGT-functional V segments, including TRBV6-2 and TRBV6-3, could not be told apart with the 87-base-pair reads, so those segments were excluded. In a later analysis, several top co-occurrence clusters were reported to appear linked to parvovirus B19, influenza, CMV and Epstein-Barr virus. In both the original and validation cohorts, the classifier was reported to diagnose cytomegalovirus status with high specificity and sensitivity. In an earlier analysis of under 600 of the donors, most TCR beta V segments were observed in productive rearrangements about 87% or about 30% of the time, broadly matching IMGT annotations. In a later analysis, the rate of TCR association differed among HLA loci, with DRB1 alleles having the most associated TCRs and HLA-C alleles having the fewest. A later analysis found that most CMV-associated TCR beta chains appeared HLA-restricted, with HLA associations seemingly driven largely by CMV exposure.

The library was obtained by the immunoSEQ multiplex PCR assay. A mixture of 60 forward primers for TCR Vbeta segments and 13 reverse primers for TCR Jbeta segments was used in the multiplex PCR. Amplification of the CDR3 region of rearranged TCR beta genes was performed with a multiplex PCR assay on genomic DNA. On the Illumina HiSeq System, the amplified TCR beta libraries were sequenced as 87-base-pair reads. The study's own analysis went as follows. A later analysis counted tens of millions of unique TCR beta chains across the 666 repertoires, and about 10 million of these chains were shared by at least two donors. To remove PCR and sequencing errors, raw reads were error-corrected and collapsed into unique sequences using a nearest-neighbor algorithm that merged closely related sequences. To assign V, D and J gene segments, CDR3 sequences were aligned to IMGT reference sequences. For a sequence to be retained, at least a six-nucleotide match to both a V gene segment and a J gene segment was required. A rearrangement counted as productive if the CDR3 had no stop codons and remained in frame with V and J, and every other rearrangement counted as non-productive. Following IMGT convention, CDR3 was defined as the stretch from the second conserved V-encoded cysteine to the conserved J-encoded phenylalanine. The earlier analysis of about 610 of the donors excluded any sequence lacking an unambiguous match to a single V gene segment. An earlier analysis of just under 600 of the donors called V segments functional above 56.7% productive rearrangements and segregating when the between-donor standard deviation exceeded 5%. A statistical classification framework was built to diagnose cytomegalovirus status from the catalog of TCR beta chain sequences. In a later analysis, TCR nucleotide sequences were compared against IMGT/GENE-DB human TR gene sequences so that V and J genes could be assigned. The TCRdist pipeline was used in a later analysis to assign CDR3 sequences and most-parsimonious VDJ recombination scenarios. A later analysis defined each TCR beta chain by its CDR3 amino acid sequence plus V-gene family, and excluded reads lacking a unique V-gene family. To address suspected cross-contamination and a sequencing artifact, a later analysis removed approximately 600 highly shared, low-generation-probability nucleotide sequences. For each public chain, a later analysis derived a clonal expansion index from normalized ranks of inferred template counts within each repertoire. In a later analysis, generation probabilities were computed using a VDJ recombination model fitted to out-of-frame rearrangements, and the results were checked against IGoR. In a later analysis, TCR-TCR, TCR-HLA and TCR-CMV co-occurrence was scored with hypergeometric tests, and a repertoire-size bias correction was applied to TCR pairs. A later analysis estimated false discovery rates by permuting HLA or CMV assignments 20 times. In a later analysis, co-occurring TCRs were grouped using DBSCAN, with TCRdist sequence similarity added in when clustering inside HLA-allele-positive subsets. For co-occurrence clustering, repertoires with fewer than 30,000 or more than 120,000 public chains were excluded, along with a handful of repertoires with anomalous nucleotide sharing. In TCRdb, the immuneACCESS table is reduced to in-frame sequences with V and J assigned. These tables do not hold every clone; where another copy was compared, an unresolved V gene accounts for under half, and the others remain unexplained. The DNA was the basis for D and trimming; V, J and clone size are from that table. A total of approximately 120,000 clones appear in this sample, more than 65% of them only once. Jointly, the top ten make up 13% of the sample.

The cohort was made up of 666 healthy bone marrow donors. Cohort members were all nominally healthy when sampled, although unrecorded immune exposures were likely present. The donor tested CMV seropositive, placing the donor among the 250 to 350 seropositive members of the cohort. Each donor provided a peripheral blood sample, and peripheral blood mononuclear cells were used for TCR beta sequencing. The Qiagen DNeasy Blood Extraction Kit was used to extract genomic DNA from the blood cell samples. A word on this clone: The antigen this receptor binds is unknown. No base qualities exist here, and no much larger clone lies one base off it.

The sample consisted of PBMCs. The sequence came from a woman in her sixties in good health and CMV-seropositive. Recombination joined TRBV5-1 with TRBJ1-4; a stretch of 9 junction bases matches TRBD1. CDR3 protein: CASSSTGTGTEKLFF. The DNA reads TGCGCCAGCAGTTCAACCGGGACAGGGACCGAAAAACTGTTTTTT. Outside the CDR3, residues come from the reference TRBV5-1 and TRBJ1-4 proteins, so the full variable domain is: KAGVTQTPRYLIKTRGQQVTLSCSPISGHRSVSWYQQTPGQGLQFLFEYFSETQRNKGNFPGRFSGRQFSNSRSEMNVSTLELGDSALYLCASSSTGTGTEKLFFGSGTQLSVL.